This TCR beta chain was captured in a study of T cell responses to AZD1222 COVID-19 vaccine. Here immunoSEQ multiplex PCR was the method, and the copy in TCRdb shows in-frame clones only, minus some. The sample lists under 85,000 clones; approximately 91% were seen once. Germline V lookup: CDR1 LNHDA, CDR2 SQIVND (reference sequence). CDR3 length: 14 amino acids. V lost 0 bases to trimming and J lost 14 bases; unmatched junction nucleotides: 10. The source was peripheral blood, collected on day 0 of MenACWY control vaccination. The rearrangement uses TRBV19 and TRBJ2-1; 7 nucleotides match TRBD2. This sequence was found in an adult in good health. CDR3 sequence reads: CASSIDATSRGKFF. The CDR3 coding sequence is TGTGCCAGTAGTATAGACGCGACTAGCCGGGGAAAGTTCTTC. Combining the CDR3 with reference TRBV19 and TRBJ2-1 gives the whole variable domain DGGITQSPKYLFRKEGQNVTLSCEQNLNHDAMYWYRQDPGQGLRLIYYSQIVNDFQKGDIAEGYSVSREKKESFPLTVTSAQKNPTAFYLCASSIDATSRGKFFGPGTRLTVL.